This T cell receptor beta chain emerged from a study of cytomegalovirus exposure and HLA in healthy donors. Profiled with immunoSEQ multiplex PCR; TCRdb holds only in-frame clones, not every one. The sample yields some 180,000 clones, around nine tenths seen once. Sequenced: PBMCs. This receptor was identified in a man aged 25 to 45 in good health and CMV-seropositive.

The DNA of the CDR3 is TGCGCCAGCAGCCCGAGGACAGGGCACATGAACACTGAAGCTTTCTTT. Translation: CASSPRTGHMNTEAFF. The genes are TRBV5-1 and TRBJ1-1; 8 bases line up with TRBD1. Trimming took 4 bases from V and 0 from J; bases not matched to a gene: 8. The CDR3 totals 16 residues. The V gene's germline CDR1 is SGHRS and CDR2 YFSETQ.